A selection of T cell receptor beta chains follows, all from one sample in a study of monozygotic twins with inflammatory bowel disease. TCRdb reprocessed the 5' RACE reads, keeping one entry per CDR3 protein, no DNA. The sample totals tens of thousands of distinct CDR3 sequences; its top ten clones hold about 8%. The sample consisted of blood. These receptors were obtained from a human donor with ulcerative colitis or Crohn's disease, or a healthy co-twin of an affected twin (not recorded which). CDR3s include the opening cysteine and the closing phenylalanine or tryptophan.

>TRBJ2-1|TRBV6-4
CASSPSGEPYNEQFF
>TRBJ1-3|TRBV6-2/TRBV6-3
CASSYSATSSGNTIYF
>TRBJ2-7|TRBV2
CASSELWDSSSYEQYF
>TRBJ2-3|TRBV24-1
CATSEAVSSYGTDTQYF
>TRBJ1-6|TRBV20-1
CSARPGRRFGSPLHF
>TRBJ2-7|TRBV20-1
CSVPARSYEQYF
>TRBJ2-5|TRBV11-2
CASSLVPSGGKETQYF
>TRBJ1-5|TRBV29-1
CSVAENSNQPQHF
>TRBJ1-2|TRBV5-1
CASSGTGTGYTF
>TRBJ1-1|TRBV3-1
CASLSGRDEAFF
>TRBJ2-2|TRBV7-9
CASPFSTDSANTGELFF
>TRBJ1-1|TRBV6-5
CASSSTNTEAFF
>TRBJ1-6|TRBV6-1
CASSLTVTGIRRSPLHF
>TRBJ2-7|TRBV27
CASRIGPGQPHEQYF
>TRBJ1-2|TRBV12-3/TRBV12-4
CASSFGRPNYGYTF
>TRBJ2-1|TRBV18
CASSPQRNEQFF
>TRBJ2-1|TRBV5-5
CASSLGVLNEQFF
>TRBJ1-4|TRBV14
CASSPYRGGEKLFF
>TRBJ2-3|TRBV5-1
CASSLEQGAVDTQYF
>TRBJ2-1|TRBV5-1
CASSLLRDYNEQFF
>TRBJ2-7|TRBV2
CASSTTVEQYF
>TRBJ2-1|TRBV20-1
CSATGTSGGRLRYNEQFF
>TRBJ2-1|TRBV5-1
CASSLAVWTGAASSYNEQFF